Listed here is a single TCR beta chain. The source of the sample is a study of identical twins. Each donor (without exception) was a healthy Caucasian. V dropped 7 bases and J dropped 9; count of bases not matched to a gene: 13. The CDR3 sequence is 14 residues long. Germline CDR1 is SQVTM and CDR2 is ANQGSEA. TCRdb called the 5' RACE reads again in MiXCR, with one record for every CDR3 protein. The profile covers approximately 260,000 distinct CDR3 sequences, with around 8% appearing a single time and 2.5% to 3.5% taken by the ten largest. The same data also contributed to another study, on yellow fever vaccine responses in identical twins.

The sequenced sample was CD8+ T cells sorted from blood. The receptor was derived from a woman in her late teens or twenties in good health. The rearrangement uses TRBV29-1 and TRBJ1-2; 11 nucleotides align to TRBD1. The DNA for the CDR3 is TGCAGCGCCGAGGGCGGACAGGGGGCTTTAAGCTACACCTTC. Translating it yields CSAEGGQGALSYTF.